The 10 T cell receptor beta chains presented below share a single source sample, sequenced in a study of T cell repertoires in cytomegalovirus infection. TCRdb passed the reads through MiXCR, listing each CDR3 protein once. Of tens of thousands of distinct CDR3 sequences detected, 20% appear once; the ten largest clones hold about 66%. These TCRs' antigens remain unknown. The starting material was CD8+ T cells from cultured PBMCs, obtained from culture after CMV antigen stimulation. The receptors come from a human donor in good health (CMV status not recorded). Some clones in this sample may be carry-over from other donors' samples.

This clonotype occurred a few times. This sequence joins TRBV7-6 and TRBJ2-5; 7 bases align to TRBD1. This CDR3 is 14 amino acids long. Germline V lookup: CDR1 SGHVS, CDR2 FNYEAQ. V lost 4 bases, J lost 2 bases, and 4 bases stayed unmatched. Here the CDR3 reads CASSWTGQQETQYF. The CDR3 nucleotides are TGTGCCAGCAGCTGGACAGGACAACAAGAGACCCAGTACTTC.

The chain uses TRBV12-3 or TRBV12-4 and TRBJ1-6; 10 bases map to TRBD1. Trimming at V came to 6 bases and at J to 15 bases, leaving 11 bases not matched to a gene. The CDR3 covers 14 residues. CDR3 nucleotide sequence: TGTGCCAGCAGCCCGGGACAGGGGACCCCTCGCCTCCACTTT. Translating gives CASSPGQGTPRLHF.

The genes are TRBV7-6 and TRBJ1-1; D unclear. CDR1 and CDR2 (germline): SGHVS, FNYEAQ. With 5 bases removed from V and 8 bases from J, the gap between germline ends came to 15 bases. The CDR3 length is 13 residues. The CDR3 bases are TGTGCCAGCAGCCAATCGACCGGACCCGAAGCTTTCTTT. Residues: CASSQSTGPEAFF. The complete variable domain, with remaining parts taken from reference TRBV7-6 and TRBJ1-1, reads GAGVSQSPRYKVTKRGQDVALRCDPISGHVSLYWYRQALGQGPEFLTYFNYEAQQDKSGLPNDRFSAERPEGSISTLTIQRTEQRDSAMYRCASSQSTGPEAFFGQGTRLTVV.

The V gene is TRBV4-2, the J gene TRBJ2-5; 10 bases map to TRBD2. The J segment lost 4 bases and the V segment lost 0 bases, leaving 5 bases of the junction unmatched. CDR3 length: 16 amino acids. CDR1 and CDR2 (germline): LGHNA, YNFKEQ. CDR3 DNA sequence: TGTGCCAGCAGCCAAGAGGCAGCGGGGGGGGGAGAGACCCAGTACTTC. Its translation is CASSQEAAGGGETQYF.

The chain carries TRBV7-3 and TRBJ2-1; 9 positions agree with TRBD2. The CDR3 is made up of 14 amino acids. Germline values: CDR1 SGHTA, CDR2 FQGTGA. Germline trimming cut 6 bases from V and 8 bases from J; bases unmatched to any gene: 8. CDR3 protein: CASSPSGDVDEQFF. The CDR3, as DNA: TGTGCCAGCAGTCCTAGCGGGGACGTGGATGAGCAGTTCTTC.

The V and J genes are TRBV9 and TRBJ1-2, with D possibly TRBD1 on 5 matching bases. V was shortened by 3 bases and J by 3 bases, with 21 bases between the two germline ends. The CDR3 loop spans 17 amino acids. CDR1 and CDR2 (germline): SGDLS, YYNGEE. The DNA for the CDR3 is TGTGCCAGCAGCGAATGGGCCGGGGCAAAAGGGGACTATGGCTACACCTTC. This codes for CASSEWAGAKGDYGYTF.

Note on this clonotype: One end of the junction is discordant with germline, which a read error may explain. The DNA of the CDR3 is TGTGCTAGCAGCTTAGCTCCCGGCAATGAGCAGTTCTTC. Protein sequence: CASSLAPGNEQFF. The chain combines TRBV7-6 with TRBJ2-1, with unresolved D. Per the germline V gene, CDR1 is SGHVS and CDR2 is FNYEAQ. CDR3 size: 13 residues. The full variable domain, rest sourced from reference TRBV7-6 and TRBJ2-1, is GAGVSQSPRYKVTKRGQDVALRCDPISGHVSLYWYRQALGQGPEFLTYFNYEAQQDKSGLPNDRFSAERPEGSISTLTIQRTEQRDSAMYRCASSLAPGNEQFFGPGTRLTVL.

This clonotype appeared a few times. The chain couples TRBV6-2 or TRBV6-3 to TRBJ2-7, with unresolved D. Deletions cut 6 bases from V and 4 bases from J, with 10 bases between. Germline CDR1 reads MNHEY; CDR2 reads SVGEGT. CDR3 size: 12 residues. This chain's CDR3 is CASSPLTYEQYF. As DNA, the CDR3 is TGTGCCAGCAGCCCCCTCACGTACGAGCAGTACTTC.

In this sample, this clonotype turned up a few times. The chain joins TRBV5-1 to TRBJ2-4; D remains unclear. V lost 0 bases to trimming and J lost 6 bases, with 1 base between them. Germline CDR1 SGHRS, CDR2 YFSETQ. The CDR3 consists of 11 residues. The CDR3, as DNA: TGCGCCAGCAGCTTGGGAAACATTCAGTACTTC. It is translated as CASSLGNIQYF.

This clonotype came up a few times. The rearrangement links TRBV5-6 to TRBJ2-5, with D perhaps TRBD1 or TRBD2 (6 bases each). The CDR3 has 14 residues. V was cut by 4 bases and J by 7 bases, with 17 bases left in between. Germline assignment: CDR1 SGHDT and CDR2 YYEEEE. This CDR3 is CASSTGGEGGTQYF. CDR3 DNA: TGTGCCAGCAGCACTGGGGGAGAGGGGGGGACCCAGTACTTC.